This T cell receptor (beta chain) came from a study of cytomegalovirus exposure and HLA in healthy donors. V dropped 3 bases and J dropped 6 bases, with 16 bases sitting between them. The CDR3 covers 15 residues. Per germline, CDR1 KGHSH and CDR2 LQKENI. The PCR employed 60 Vbeta primers together with 13 Jbeta primers. Sequenced by immunoSEQ multiplex PCR; TCRdb stores in-frame clones only, minus some. The sample has about 120,000 clones; roughly 83% are singletons. This clone has just one count. The chain carries TRBV18 and TRBJ2-3; the D gene is possibly TRBD2 (5 bases). Sequenced: PBMCs. The receptor was isolated from a man aged 25-40 years in good health and CMV-seropositive. This CDR3 reads CASSPWGASGDTQYF. The CDR3 nucleotides are TGTGCCAGCTCACCCTGGGGAGCTTCCGGGGATACGCAGTATTTT.